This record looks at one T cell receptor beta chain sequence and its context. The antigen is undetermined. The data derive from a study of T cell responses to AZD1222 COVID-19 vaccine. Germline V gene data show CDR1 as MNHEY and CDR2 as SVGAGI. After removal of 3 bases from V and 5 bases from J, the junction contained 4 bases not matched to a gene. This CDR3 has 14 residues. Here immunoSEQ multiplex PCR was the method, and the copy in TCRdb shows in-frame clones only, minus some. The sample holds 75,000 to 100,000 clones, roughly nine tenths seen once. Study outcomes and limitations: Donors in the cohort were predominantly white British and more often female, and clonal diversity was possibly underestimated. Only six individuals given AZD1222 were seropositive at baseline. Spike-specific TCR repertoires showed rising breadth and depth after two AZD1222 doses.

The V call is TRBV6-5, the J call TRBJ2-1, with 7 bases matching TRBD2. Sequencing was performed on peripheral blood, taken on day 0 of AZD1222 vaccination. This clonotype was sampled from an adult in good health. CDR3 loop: CASSYSLADNEQFF. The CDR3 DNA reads TGTGCCAGCAGTTATAGCCTAGCGGACAATGAGCAGTTCTTC.